This T cell receptor beta chain was recovered during a study of yellow fever vaccine responses in identical twins. Study-wide points: After vaccination, twins' T cell response reportedly seemed partly convergent, partly personalized.

Notes on this clonotype: Its antigen is not known. Germline and junction disagree at one end, which may indicate a read error.

TCRdb reprocessed the RT-PCR reads with MiXCR, giving one entry per CDR3 protein. In the table there are 20,000 or so distinct CDR3 sequences, roughly three quarters of which are singletons. CDR3 length: 15 residues. Germline V lookup: CDR1 SNHLY, CDR2 FYNNEI. The chain has TRBV2 and TRBJ2-3, with a tentative D call TRBD2 (5 bases). The origin of this receptor is a woman in her late teens or twenties who received the yellow fever vaccine. The sequences come from T cells from blood (PBMCs), unsorted or a sorted subset (not recorded which), collected before or after yellow fever vaccination (not recorded which). Here the CDR3 DNA reads TGTGCCAGCAGAGAAGGAGGAGCAACGGGAGATACGCAGTATTTT. Amino acid sequence: CASREGGATGDTQYF.